Below, 25 T cell receptor beta chains from the same sample are listed, as sequenced in a study of blood T cell repertoires in COVID-19. The assay was immunoSEQ multiplex PCR, and TCRdb's table has in-frame clones only and misses some. This table holds about 120,000 clones, 87% found once. The specimen sequenced was peripheral blood. The receptors originated from a woman aged 65 to 85 with acute or convalescent COVID-19.

With regard to this clone: This same CDR3 is encoded by further DNA sequences in the sample. The gene calls are TRBV3-1 (or the pseudogene TRBV3-2) and TRBJ2-3; 8 bases line up with TRBD2. J gave up 0 bases and V 1 base, and 3 bases lay outside the gene matches. The germline V gene encodes CDR1 LGHDT and CDR2 YNNKEL (reference sequence). CDR3 length equals 16 residues. The CDR3 DNA is TGTGCCAGCAGCCAAGGAAGCGGGGGAAGCACAGATACGCAGTATTTT. It is translated as CASSQGSGGSTDTQYF.

Comment on this clone: At one boundary the junction diverges from the germline segment, which might be a read error. The V gene is TRBV3-1 (or the pseudogene TRBV3-2), the J gene TRBJ2-1; D is perhaps TRBD2 (6 bases). The CDR3 loop spans 11 amino acids. Germline CDR1 is LGHDT and CDR2 is YNNKEL (reference sequence). DNA of the CDR3: TGTGCCAGCAGCCAAGAAGGCGGGGCTATCTTC. Encoded protein: CASSQEGGAIF.

The chain has TRBV5-5 and TRBJ1-2; weak D call: TRBD1 (6 bases). Germline V gene data show CDR1 as SGHKS and CDR2 as YYEKEE (reference sequence). CDR3 length equals 14 residues. Between the trimmed V and J ends, which lost 1 base and 4 bases, there was a span of 11 bases. DNA for the CDR3: TGTGCCAGCAGCTTGTTGGGGGCGGGCTATGGCTACACCTTC. Protein: CASSLLGAGYGYTF.

Of note for this clone: One junction end disagrees with the germline gene, perhaps due to a read error. This sequence joins TRBV13 and TRBJ2-2, with D possibly being TRBD2 (7 bases). The CDR3 spans 15 residues. Looked up from germline, CDR1 is PRHDT and CDR2 is FYEKMQ (reference sequence). Here the CDR3 reads CARSPWGGAAGELFF. The CDR3 DNA sequence: TGTGCCCGCAGCCCCTGGGGGGGGGCCGCCGGGGAGCTGTTTTTT.

V and J are TRBV11-1 and TRBJ1-2; 7 nucleotides match TRBD1. The CDR3 contains 14 residues. Germline-derived CDR1 and CDR2 are SGHAT and FQDESV (reference sequence). After removal of 5 bases from V and 6 bases from J, the junction contained 9 bases not matched to a gene. The CDR3 DNA reads as TGTGCCAGCAGCCCGGACAGGCGACATAATGGCTACACCTTC. It encodes CASSPDRRHNGYTF.

This clone was found once. The chain combines TRBV9 with TRBJ2-1, with 9 positions matching TRBD2. Germline lookup yields CDR1 SGDLS and CDR2 YYNGEE. This CDR3 spans 16 amino acids. Trimming removed 3 bases from V and 4 bases from J; junction bases left unmatched: 8. CDR3 sequence reads: CASSAYIAGDYNEQFF. The DNA for the CDR3 is TGTGCCAGCAGCGCCTATATAGCGGGGGATTACAATGAGCAGTTCTTC. Based on the CDR3 plus reference TRBV9 and TRBJ2-1, the full variable domain is DSGVTQTPKHLITATGQRVTLRCSPRSGDLSVYWYQQSLDQGLQFLIQYYNGEERAKGNILERFSAQQFPDLHSELNLSSLELGDSALYFCASSAYIAGDYNEQFFGPGTRLTVL.

The chain recombines TRBV6-5 with TRBJ2-2, with a weak D call TRBD2 (7 bases). Trimming stripped 0 bases from V and 3 bases from J, with 11 bases between. CDR1 MNHEY and CDR2 SVGAGI come from the germline V gene. This CDR3 comprises 16 residues. The CDR3 DNA reads TGTGCCAGCAGTTACTCGGGGGGGCGTTACACCGGGGAGCTGTTTTTT. Its translation is CASSYSGGRYTGELFF.

The chain joins TRBV2 to TRBJ2-7; D is possibly TRBD1 (6 bases). The germline CDR1 and CDR2 sequences are SNHLY and FYNNEI. The germline V and J ends were trimmed by 6 bases and 0 bases, with 27 bases remaining between them. The CDR3 covers 19 residues. In DNA form, the CDR3 reads TGTGCCAGCAGACCCATTTTCCCCGTCGGACAGCGAAGCTCCTACGAGCAGTACTTC. Its protein is CASRPIFPVGQRSSYEQYF.

This clone was counted only a few times. The genes are TRBV11-2 and TRBJ1-5; 8 bases line up with TRBD1. V gave up 5 bases and J gave up 5 bases; unmatched junction bases: 2. The germline V gene has CDR1 SGHAT and CDR2 FQNNGV. There are 13 residues in the CDR3. The CDR3 spells CASSPGQDQPQHF. The CDR3 DNA reads TGTGCCAGCAGCCCGGGACAGGATCAGCCCCAGCATTTT. The full variable domain, completed using reference TRBV11-2 and TRBJ1-5, is EAGVAQSPRYKIIEKRQSVAFWCNPISGHATLYWYQQILGQGPKLLIQFQNNGVVDDSQLPKDRFSAERLKGVDSTLKIQPAKLEDSAVYLCASSPGQDQPQHFGDGTRLSIL.

This clone has just a few counts. This chain uses TRBV30 with TRBJ2-7; TRBD1 is a possible D gene (5 bases). The CDR3 extends over 12 amino acids. From germline, CDR1 is GTSNPN and CDR2 SVGIG (reference sequence). Between the trimmed V and J ends, which lost 3 bases and 7 bases, there was a span of 13 bases. Here the CDR3 DNA reads TGTGCCTGGAGCGACAGTGTAGGGGAGCAGTACTTC. It specifies CAWSDSVGEQYF.

The V and J genes are TRBV6-1 and TRBJ1-2, with 9 bases that match TRBD1. Germline V gene data show CDR1 as MNHNS and CDR2 as SASEGT. This CDR3 comprises 14 residues. The J segment lost 6 bases and the V segment lost 2 bases, leaving 4 bases of the junction unmatched. The CDR3 DNA sequence: TGTGCCAGCAGTGAAAGGGACAGGGAGGATGGCTACACCTTC. Encoded protein: CASSERDREDGYTF.

This clone was detected only once. The chain uses TRBV5-1 and TRBJ1-4; 8 nucleotides line up with TRBD1. Germline-derived CDR1 and CDR2 are SGHRS and YFSETQ. This CDR3 contains 14 residues. The ends lost 4 bases at V and 5 bases at J; junction bases unmatched: 4. The DNA of the CDR3 is TGCGCCAGCAGCCCGGGACAGGAGAATGAAAAACTGTTTTTT. Translated, it gives CASSPGQENEKLFF.

The genes are TRBV7-2 and TRBJ1-2; D perhaps matches TRBD1 (6 bases). Trimming pared 4 bases from V and 2 bases from J, leaving 11 bases between. The CDR3 is 14 residues long. Germline V lookup: CDR1 SGHTA, CDR2 FQGNSA. CDR3 sequence reads: CASSSTGGNYGYTF. As DNA, the CDR3 is TGTGCCAGCAGCTCTACGGGGGGCAACTATGGCTACACCTTC.

This chain uses TRBV6-5 with TRBJ2-1; 7 bases match TRBD2. Germline V lookup: CDR1 MNHEY, CDR2 SVGAGI. J lost 1 base, V lost 6 bases, and 6 bases had no gene match. This CDR3 spans 15 amino acids. The CDR3 DNA reads as TGTGCCAGCAGCTCTTGGGGGGGTTCCTACAATGAGCAGTTCTTC. Its translation: CASSSWGGSYNEQFF.

J is TRBJ1-3 and V is TRBV10-2, with D perhaps TRBD1 (5 bases). The CDR3 has 14 residues. From germline, CDR1 is WSHSY and CDR2 SAAADI. V dropped 8 bases and J dropped 2 bases, with 13 bases sitting between them. The CDR3 DNA reads as TGCGCCAGCCAAACGGGGGGAGCTGGAAACACCATATATTTT. Amino acid sequence: CASQTGGAGNTIYF.

This clone was recorded only once. This chain links TRBV2 with TRBJ2-1; 9 bases agree with TRBD1. The CDR3 covers 15 residues. Germline assignment: CDR1 SNHLY and CDR2 FYNNEI. The V segment lost 7 bases and the J segment 8 bases; nucleotides outside the gene matches: 12. CDR3 loop: CASTSTGGAIDEQFF. CDR3 sequence (DNA): TGTGCCAGCACTTCAACAGGGGGCGCGATCGATGAGCAGTTCTTC.

The chain links TRBV5-1 to TRBJ2-5; 9 bases match TRBD1. V lost 2 bases to trimming and J lost 5 bases; unmatched junction nucleotides: 7. The CDR3 sequence is 15 residues long. Per germline, CDR1 SGHRS and CDR2 YFSETQ. The CDR3 DNA follows: TGCGCCAGCAGCTTCCGGGACAGGGTTATGGAGACCCAGTACTTC. Translation: CASSFRDRVMETQYF.

The rearrangement uses TRBV4-1 and TRBJ2-7, with TRBD1 matching 11 bases. The V gene end was trimmed by 3 bases and the J gene end by 2 bases; junction bases not matched to a gene: 3. Looked up from germline, CDR1 is MGHRA and CDR2 is YSYEKL. The length of the CDR3 is 15 residues. For the CDR3, the DNA is TGCGCCAGCAGCCAGCCGGGACAGGGGGCCTACGAGCAGTACTTC. Its protein is CASSQPGQGAYEQYF.

This clone was seen once. V usage is TRBV30 and J usage is TRBJ1-1; no reliable D call. V gave up 3 bases and J gave up 1 base, with 15 bases separating them. Germline values: CDR1 GTSNPN, CDR2 SVGIG (reference sequence). This CDR3 spans 15 amino acids. CDR3 coding DNA: TGTGCCTGGAGCGTGGGCGGGGTTTCGAACACTGAAGCTTTCTTT. The encoded protein is CAWSVGGVSNTEAFF.

The chain is built from TRBV12-3 or TRBV12-4 and TRBJ2-3, with D unclear. V lost 5 bases, J lost 2 bases, and 5 bases lay in between. CDR3 length: 12 amino acids. CDR3 sequence (DNA): TGTGCCAGCAGTCCCTACACAGATACGCAGTATTTT. Translating it yields CASSPYTDTQYF.

The chain links TRBV29-1 to TRBJ2-7; 7 bases fit TRBD1. The V and J ends lost 1 base and 2 bases, in that order; junction bases with no gene match: 11. CDR3 length: 16 amino acids. Germline V lookup: CDR1 SQVTM, CDR2 ANQGSEA. The CDR3 sequence is CSVEVQTGWLTYEQYF. The CDR3 DNA reads as TGCAGCGTTGAAGTCCAGACAGGGTGGCTTACCTACGAGCAGTACTTC.

The chain is built from TRBV27 and TRBJ1-6; TRBD1 is a possible D gene (5 bases). Looked up from germline, CDR1 is MNHEY and CDR2 is SMNVEV (reference sequence). The V end was cut by 6 bases, the J end by 0 bases, with 12 bases between. The CDR3 length is 16 residues. CDR3 bases: TGTGCCAGCAGGCCCGACAGCGACTCCTATAATTCACCCCTCCACTTT. Its translation: CASRPDSDSYNSPLHF.

The chain is built from TRBV12-3 or TRBV12-4 and TRBJ1-2, with no clear D. The CDR3 extends over 13 amino acids. The V gene lost 6 bases and the J gene lost 1 base, with 9 bases spanning the gap. Here the CDR3 DNA reads TGTGCCAGCAGCCGTTCGGTTAACTATGGCTACACCTTC. The encoded protein is CASSRSVNYGYTF.

The J gene is TRBJ1-2, the V gene TRBV6-4; the match to TRBD1 covers 9 bases. Trimming removed 5 bases from V and 3 bases from J; junction bases left unmatched: 7. The length of the CDR3 is 15 residues. Germline-derived CDR1 and CDR2 are MRHNA and SNTAGT. CDR3 nucleotide sequence: TGTGCCAGCAGTTACACGGGACAGGGCCACTATGGCTACACCTTC. As protein: CASSYTGQGHYGYTF.

This sequence joins TRBV5-1 and TRBJ2-3; 7 bases line up with TRBD1. This CDR3 has 15 residues. Trimming removed 4 bases from V and 0 bases from J; junction bases left unmatched: 5. Germline CDR1 reads SGHRS; CDR2 reads YFSETQ. The CDR3 nucleotides read TGCGCCAGCAGCCTCGGACAGGCAAGCACAGATACGCAGTATTTT. This sequence encodes CASSLGQASTDTQYF.